The 17 T cell receptor beta chains below all came from one sample that was sequenced in a study of blood T cells in healthy people across ages. With a J-beta primer mix and a sample-barcoded 5' primer, a second PCR ran about 6 to 11 cycles. A single record per CDR3 protein comes from TCRdb applying MiXCR to the 5' RACE reads. Of about 1.8 million distinct CDR3 sequences in the sample, around half were seen once. The sample consisted of blood. These receptors all stem from a middle-aged woman in good health.

This clonotype appeared a few times. V is TRBV2 and J is TRBJ1-5; TRBD1 matches at 9 bases. Germline V lookup: CDR1 SNHLY, CDR2 FYNNEI. This CDR3 region has 15 residues. V gave up 5 bases and J gave up 7 bases; unmatched junction bases: 9. CDR3: CASSIWTGDRQPQHF. The CDR3 DNA sequence: TGTGCCAGCAGTATCTGGACAGGGGATCGGCAGCCCCAGCATTTT.

This chain joins TRBV6-5 and TRBJ1-6; D gene ambiguous. Germline CDR1 and CDR2: MNHEY and SVGAGI. The V and J ends lost 1 base and 0 bases respectively, with 7 bases between them. The CDR3 sequence is 16 residues long. CDR3 in amino acids: CASSYWRSSYNSPLHF. The CDR3 DNA is TGTGCCAGCAGTTACTGGCGGAGCTCCTATAATTCACCCCTCCACTTT.

This clonotype was detected a few times. A junction boundary mismatches the germline segment, possibly from a read error. The chain combines TRBV12-3 or TRBV12-4 with TRBJ1-2; 7 bases are a match to TRBD1. The CDR3 consists of 15 residues. CDR3 region: CASSLFAGGVNGYTF. CDR3 sequence (DNA): TGTGCCAGCAGTTTATTCGCAGGGGGTGTGAATGGCTACACCTTT.

This CDR3 reads CASSYPGGADTDTQYF. The CDR3 DNA reads TGTGCCAGCAGTTACCCAGGGGGGGCAGACACAGATACGCAGTATTTT. V and J are TRBV6-5 and TRBJ2-3; either TRBD1 or TRBD2 may supply D (7 bases each). V was cut by 2 bases and J by 2 bases, with 14 bases left in between. The CDR3 is 16 amino acids. Germline lookup yields CDR1 MNHEY and CDR2 SVGAGI.

This clonotype was observed a handful of times. The V gene is TRBV6-1, the J gene TRBJ2-1, with TRBD2 matching 10 bases. The CDR3 has 13 residues. The germline V gene encodes CDR1 MNHNS and CDR2 SASEGT. The CDR3 spells CAAGGPSYNEQFF. CDR3 DNA sequence: TGTGCAGCGGGGGGGCCGTCCTACAATGAGCAGTTCTTC.

In its sample, this clonotype was seen a few times. The V gene is TRBV6-6, the J gene TRBJ1-5; 8 positions match TRBD1. Per germline, CDR1 MNHNY and CDR2 SVGAGI (reference sequence). V gave up 2 bases and J gave up 7 bases; unmatched junction bases: 7. This CDR3 is 15 amino acids long. The CDR3 here is CASSYPGQGRQPQHF. Here the CDR3 DNA reads TGTGCCAGCAGTTACCCAGGACAGGGAAGGCAGCCCCAGCATTTT.

About this clonotype itself: This could be a read error, since a much larger clone is one nucleotide away. The chain carries TRBV7-2 and TRBJ1-5; 8 bases agree with TRBD1. V lost 5 bases to trimming and J lost 8 bases; unmatched junction nucleotides: 8. The CDR3 sequence is 14 residues long. Germline V gives CDR1 SGHTA, CDR2 FQGNSA. CDR3 in amino acids: CASSVDRGKEPQHF. CDR3 DNA: TGTGCCAGCAGCGTCGACAGGGGCAAGGAGCCCCAGCATTTT.

A note on this clonotype: Since a much larger clone is just one base distant, this may be a read error. The chain links TRBV4-1 to TRBJ2-4; D gene unclear. CDR1 is MGHRA and CDR2 is YSYEKL in the germline V gene. The CDR3 totals 16 residues. V shed 0 bases and J shed 1 base, with 10 bases lying between them. CDR3 sequence (DNA): TGCGCCAGCAGCCAAGAAGAAGGTCAGGCCAAAAACATTCAGTACTTC. Translated: CASSQEEGQAKNIQYF.

The rearrangement uses TRBV5-6 and TRBJ2-5; no firm D call. This CDR3 region has 15 residues. Trimming pared 0 bases from V and 0 bases from J, leaving 9 bases between. CDR1 SGHDT and CDR2 YYEEEE come from the germline V gene. CDR3 in amino acids: CASSLARAYQETQYF. CDR3 DNA: TGTGCCAGCAGCTTGGCCCGGGCCTACCAAGAGACCCAGTACTTC.

The chain recombines TRBV6-5 with TRBJ2-3, with a possible D match to TRBD2 (5 bases). The germline V gene encodes CDR1 MNHEY and CDR2 SVGAGI. V gave up 6 bases and J gave up 1 base, with 17 bases separating them. The CDR3 loop spans 16 amino acids. In nucleotides, the CDR3 is TGTGCCAGCAGATCCGCTATGACTACCCGCACAGATACGCAGTATTTT. Translation: CASRSAMTTRTDTQYF.

V usage is TRBV20-1 and J usage is TRBJ2-7; D is undetermined. The CDR3 runs 13 residues. V was shortened by 3 bases and J by 4 bases, with 13 bases between the two germline ends. Germline V gene sequence: CDR1 DFQATT, CDR2 SNEGSKA (reference sequence). The DNA of the CDR3 is TGCAGTGCTAGTAGTGGTCCCGCTTACGAGCAGTACTTC. As protein: CSASSGPAYEQYF.

The chain joins TRBV6-6 to TRBJ2-7; 9 bases align to TRBD2. The CDR3 runs 16 residues. Germline V gives CDR1 MNHNY, CDR2 SVGAGI (reference sequence). V trimming: 7 bases; J trimming: 7 bases; junction bases outside the gene matches: 17. The CDR3 region is CASTDWAAGGPEEQYF. CDR3 nucleotides: TGTGCCAGCACCGACTGGGCGGCGGGGGGGCCTGAAGAGCAGTACTTC.

The chain combines TRBV7-2 with TRBJ2-5; a weak D match, TRBD1 (5 bases). Germline-derived CDR1 and CDR2 are SGHTA and FQGNSA. This CDR3 contains 13 residues. The ends were cut back, 7 bases at V and 4 bases at J, with 13 bases in the middle. CDR3 DNA sequence: TGTGCCAGCAAAGTGGGCAGGGCAGAGACCCAGTACTTC. Protein: CASKVGRAETQYF.

V gene TRBV4-2 combines with J gene TRBJ1-2, with unresolved D. CDR3 length equals 16 residues. Trimming left V 0 bases short and J 2 bases short, with 13 bases between. Germline V gene lookup returns CDR1 LGHNA and CDR2 YNFKEQ. The CDR3 loop is CASSQDGPVQNYGYTF. CDR3 DNA sequence: TGTGCCAGCAGCCAAGATGGGCCAGTTCAGAACTATGGCTACACCTTC.

DNA of the CDR3: TGCGCCAGCAGCTTCGGACTAGCGGGGGGGGTATATAATGAGCAGTTCTTC. Residues: CASSFGLAGGVYNEQFF. The chain links TRBV5-1 to TRBJ2-1; 15 bases fit TRBD2. The CDR3 sequence is 17 residues long. Germline V CDR1 and CDR2: SGHRS, YFSETQ. Losses at the gene ends were 2 bases for V and 7 bases for J; bases not matched to a gene: 7.

This clonotype was seen more than once but under ten times. The chain employs TRBV4-2 and TRBJ1-2; no reliable D call. This CDR3 comprises 15 residues. V gave up 0 bases and J gave up 2 bases, with 10 bases separating them. Germline loops: CDR1 LGHNA, CDR2 YNFKEQ. CDR3: CASSQDRSVNYGYTF. The DNA for the CDR3 is TGTGCCAGCAGCCAAGATCGGTCAGTGAACTATGGCTACACCTTC.

This clonotype was seen a handful of times. V usage is TRBV7-2 and J usage is TRBJ1-4; D is undetermined. The V end lost 6 bases, the J end lost 4 bases, and 12 bases lay between the germline ends. Per germline, CDR1 SGHTA and CDR2 FQGNSA. The length of the CDR3 is 14 residues. CDR3 in DNA: TGTGCCAGCAGACCCGGCTCAATTAATGAAAAACTGTTTTTT. Its translation: CASRPGSINEKLFF.